The 8 T cell receptor beta chains in this list originate from one sample, sequenced in a study of blood T cell repertoires in COVID-19 (dated by TCRdb to 2019 to 2021). Library preparation employed the immunoSEQ multiplex PCR assay. TCRdb provides this immuneACCESS table in a form limited to in-frame rearrangements. Some clones are lacking; in checked studies, under half of them reflect an unresolved V gene, and why the rest are absent is not known. The sample contains roughly 170,000 clones, about 83% of them found a single time. The ten biggest clones cover 12% of the sample. Sample: peripheral blood. The receptor source for this set is a woman between 65 and 79 years old with COVID-19, enrolled during active disease.

The chain joins TRBV30 to TRBJ2-7; 7 nucleotides align to TRBD2. The V segment lost 3 bases and the J segment 3 bases; nucleotides outside the gene matches: 5. Germline V gene lookup returns CDR1 GTSNPN and CDR2 SVGIG (reference sequence). The CDR3 is made up of 13 amino acids. The CDR3 region is CAWRLGGRYEQYF. The CDR3, as DNA: TGTGCCTGGAGGTTGGGAGGGCGCTACGAGCAGTACTTC.

The rearrangement joins TRBV25-1 to TRBJ1-5, with TRBD1 matching over 10 bases. CDR1 and CDR2 (germline): MGHDK, SYGVNS. This CDR3 is 15 amino acids long. The ends lost 2 bases at V and 5 bases at J; junction bases unmatched: 3. The CDR3 here is CASSEGTGAYQPQHF. The CDR3 DNA sequence: TGTGCCAGCAGTGAAGGGACAGGGGCCTATCAGCCCCAGCATTTT.

The J gene is TRBJ2-7, the V gene TRBV11-3; 8 bases are shared with TRBD1. Germline assignment: CDR1 SGHNT and CDR2 YENEEA. This CDR3 is 13 amino acids long. The V segment lost 2 bases and the J segment 12 bases; nucleotides outside the gene matches: 9. The CDR3 DNA reads as TGTGCCAGCAGCTTACAACAGGACAGGGTGAGGTACTTC. This sequence encodes CASSLQQDRVRYF.

The CDR3 reads CASSSRDYPYEQYF. CDR3 nucleotide sequence: TGTGCCAGCAGCTCCCGGGACTACCCCTACGAGCAGTACTTC. The chain carries TRBV7-3 and TRBJ2-7; the match to TRBD2 covers 7 bases. Germline values: CDR1 SGHTA, CDR2 FQGTGA. The length of the CDR3 is 14 residues. V lost 4 bases, J lost 2 bases, and 5 bases stayed unmatched.

The J gene is TRBJ2-7, the V gene TRBV30; 7 bases are a match to TRBD2. The germline gives CDR1 GTSNPN, CDR2 SVGIG (reference sequence). Trimming at V came to 3 bases and at J to 1 base, leaving 6 bases not matched to a gene. CDR3 length: 14 amino acids. The CDR3 loop is CAWRPRGYSYEQYF. CDR3 coding DNA: TGTGCCTGGAGACCGCGGGGGTATTCCTACGAGCAGTACTTC.

The table lists this clone with many counts. This chain joins TRBV15 and TRBJ1-1; D perhaps matches TRBD1 (5 bases). The CDR3 length is 14 residues. Trimming cost V 3 bases and J 1 base, with 9 bases left between them. Germline V gene lookup returns CDR1 LNHNV and CDR2 YYDKDF (reference sequence). The CDR3 bases are TGTGCCACCAGCAGGACAGTTTCGAACACTGAAGCTTTCTTT. This encodes CATSRTVSNTEAFF.

V usage is TRBV9 and J usage is TRBJ1-2, with 7 bases matching TRBD1. The V segment lost 4 bases and the J segment 10 bases; nucleotides outside the gene matches: 13. CDR3 length: 14 residues. Germline V CDR1 and CDR2: SGDLS, YYNGEE. CDR3 coding DNA: TGTGCCAGCAGCCCTCGGACAGGACACTTTTTCTACACCTTC. Protein product: CASSPRTGHFFYTF. Full variable domain (rest looked up from reference TRBV9 and TRBJ1-2): DSGVTQTPKHLITATGQRVTLRCSPRSGDLSVYWYQQSLDQGLQFLIQYYNGEERAKGNILERFSAQQFPDLHSELNLSSLELGDSALYFCASSPRTGHFFYTFGSGTRLTVV.

The chain employs TRBV28 and TRBJ1-5; 7 nucleotides line up with TRBD1. Per germline, CDR1 MDHEN and CDR2 SYDVKM. The CDR3 has 15 amino acids. Unmatched junction bases numbered 12, after V lost 7 bases and J lost 6 bases. For the CDR3, the DNA is TGTGCCAGCATCGAACTTGACAGGGTCGGTCAGCCCCAGCATTTT. Its translation: CASIELDRVGQPQHF.